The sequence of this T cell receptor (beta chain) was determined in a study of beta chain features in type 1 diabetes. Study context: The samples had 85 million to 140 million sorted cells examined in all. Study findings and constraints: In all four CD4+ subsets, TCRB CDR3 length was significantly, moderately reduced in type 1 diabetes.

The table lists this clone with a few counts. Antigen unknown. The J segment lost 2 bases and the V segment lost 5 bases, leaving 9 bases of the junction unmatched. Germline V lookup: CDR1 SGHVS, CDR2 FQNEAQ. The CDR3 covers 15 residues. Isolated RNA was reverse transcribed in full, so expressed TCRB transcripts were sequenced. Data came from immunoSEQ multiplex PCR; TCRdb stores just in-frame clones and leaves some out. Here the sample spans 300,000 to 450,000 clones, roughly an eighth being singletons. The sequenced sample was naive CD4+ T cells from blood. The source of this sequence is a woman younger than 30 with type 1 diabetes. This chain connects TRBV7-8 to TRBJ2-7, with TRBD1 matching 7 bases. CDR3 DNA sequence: TGTGCCAGCAGCCCCGACAGGGTTCCCACCTACGAGCAGTACTTC. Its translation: CASSPDRVPTYEQYF.